This TCR beta chain was captured by sequencing in a study of PD-1 blockade in classical Hodgkin lymphoma (dated by TCRdb to 2019 to 2021). About the full investigation: Nivolumab dosing was 3 mg/kg intravenously every 2 weeks, continuing until either disease progression or unacceptable toxicity. The study used TCR beta sequencing and CyTOF to define a peripheral blood immune signature of response to PD-1 blockade in classical Hodgkin lymphoma. What the authors observed across the whole study: Only a single clinical trial cohort was studied, and what caused the repertoire differences, possibly disease activity or prior therapy, remained undefined. CD4+ but not CD8+ TCR diversity rose significantly by C4D1 (p=0.0027 vs p=0.16), most apparent in complete responders (p=0.02). Baseline TCR diversity was reported to be lower in newly diagnosed patients than in healthy donors and to be lower still in relapsed/refractory patients. Trial patients with a complete response had baseline diversity similar to that of newly diagnosed patients, while partial responders and progressors had significantly lower diversity. Lower diversity was observed in patients in whom nivolumab was started less than 1 year after ASCT, and these patients were excluded from later analyses so that confounding by immune reconstitution would be avoided.

This specimen's time point label, interpreted: cycle 2 day 1 (C2D1) of nivolumab. Every trial patient had relapsed following autologous stem cell transplantation, and prior brentuximab vedotin exposure was what differed among cohorts A, B and C. The trial cohort was composed of approximately 56 patients with relapsed/refractory classical Hodgkin lymphoma, for whom complete response, partial response or progressive disease was recorded as best overall response. Trial patients were treated with single-agent nivolumab in the multi-cohort phase II CheckMate 205 trial. An independent review committee assessed best overall response by applying the 2007 International Working Group response criteria. PBMCs from the trial were collected at three points: immediately before nivolumab initiation (C1D1), and during therapy at cycle 2 day 1 and cycle 4 day 1. After peripheral blood was drawn into 8 mL Vacutainer Cell Preparation Tubes, PBMCs were isolated by centrifugation and then cryopreserved.

The Qiagen DNeasy kit was used to extract genomic DNA from unsorted PBMCs and from the negatively selected CD4+ and CD8+ fractions. TCR beta CDR3 regions were amplified by immunoSEQ multiplex PCR using primers annealing to V and J segments. A synthetic immune receptor repertoire was used to minimize amplification bias, and any residual bias was removed computationally once sequencing was done. The original methods were these. Repertoire diversity was quantified as the Shannon entropy index using custom Python scripts. Unsorted, CD4+ and CD8+ repertoires were analyzed separately, except in combined analyses where CD4+ and CD8+ sequences were merged in silico. A clone counted as expanded when the clone's frequency after treatment rose at least 2-fold relative to C1D1, and clones undetected at baseline were given a pseudocount of 0.5. Singleton clones were defined as clones with 0 or 1 copy at C1D1, and non-singleton clones were defined as clones with 2 or more copies. By matching protein sequences in sorted samples from the same patient, clones expanded in unsorted samples were annotated as CD4+, CD8+ or unknown. Diversity changes from C1D1 to C4D1 were tested in paired samples using Wilcoxon tests. The table was pulled from immuneACCESS by TCRdb, which kept in-frame rearrangements only. Such tables lose some clones; where checked, under half of the loss comes from unresolved V genes, and the rest has no known cause. From that table come the V and J calls and clone size; the DNA was used to work out D and trimming. Counted in this sample were more than 140,000 clones; around 73% of them appeared once. Clones ranked in the top ten supply roughly 8.4% of the sample.

About this clone: Its antigen remains unidentified. Base qualities are not provided; no much larger clone lies one nucleotide away.

The germline ends are 15 bases apart after V is trimmed by 0 bases and J by 2 bases. From the cysteine up to the phenylalanine, the CDR3 has a length of 16 residues. Only the CDR3 portion is preserved as DNA: 48 bases, with reading frame beginning at the first base. CDR1 and CDR2 are drawn from the germline V gene: SGDLS, YYNGEE. The clonotype was recovered from a human donor with classical Hodgkin lymphoma. Sequenced here: peripheral blood mononuclear cells (PBMCs), sampled before the second cycle of nivolumab. The chain was built from TRBV9 and TRBJ2-7; no confident D gene assignment can be made. The DNA sequence follows: TGTGCCAGCAGCGTAGACGAGCTGGGCAGGCCCTACGAGCAGTACTTC. Its protein reads: CASSVDELGRPYEQYF.